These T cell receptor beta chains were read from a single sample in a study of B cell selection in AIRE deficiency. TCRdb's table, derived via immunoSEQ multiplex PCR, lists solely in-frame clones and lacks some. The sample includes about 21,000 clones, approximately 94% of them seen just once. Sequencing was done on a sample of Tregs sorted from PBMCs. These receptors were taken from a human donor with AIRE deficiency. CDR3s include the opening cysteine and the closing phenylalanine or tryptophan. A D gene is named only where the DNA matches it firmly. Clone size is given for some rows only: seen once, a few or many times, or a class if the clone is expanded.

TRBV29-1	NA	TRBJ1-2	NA	TGCAGCGTTGAAGAGCGGACTAACTATGGCTACACCTTC	CSVEERTNYGYTF
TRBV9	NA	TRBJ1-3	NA	TGTGCCAGCAGCGTTGGGGTCGGGGGTGCGGGAAACACCATATATTTT	CASSVGVGGAGNTIYF
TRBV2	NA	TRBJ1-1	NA	TGTGCCAGCATAGTGGGGAAGGGGCGCACTGAAGCTTTCTTT	CASIVGKGRTEAFF
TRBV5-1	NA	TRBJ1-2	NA	TGCGCCAGCAGCTTGGGGGGACTCACAGCTAACTATGGCTACACCTTC	CASSLGGLTANYGYTF
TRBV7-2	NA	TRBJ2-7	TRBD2	TGTGCCAGCGGCCGGGGGGGATACGAGCAGTACTTC	CASGRGGYEQYF
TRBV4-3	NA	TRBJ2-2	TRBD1	TGCGCCAGCAGCTTACGGACAGGGGCCGGGGAGCTGTTTTTT	CASSLRTGAGELFF
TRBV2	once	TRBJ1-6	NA	TGTGCCAGCAGTGGGGAGGCGGATTCACCCCTCCACTTT	CASSGEADSPLHF
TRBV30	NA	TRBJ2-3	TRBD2	TGTGCCTGGAGTGCCTTGGGACTAGCGGGAGTGGATACGCAGTATTTT	CAWSALGLAGVDTQYF
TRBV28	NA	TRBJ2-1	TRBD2	TGTGCCAGCAGTTCCCTGGGACTAGCGGGAGTCAATGAGCAGTTCTTC	CASSSLGLAGVNEQFF
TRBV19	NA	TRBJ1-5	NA	TGTGCCAGTAGTATCCTTCCGGCGGGCAGCAATCAGCCCCAGCATTTT	CASSILPAGSNQPQHF
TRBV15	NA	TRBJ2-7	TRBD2	TGTGCCACCAGCCGTCAGCGGGAGGGCTACGAGCAGTACTTC	CATSRQREGYEQYF
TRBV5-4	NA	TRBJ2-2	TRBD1	TGTGCCAGCCGGACAGGGGGCGCGAACACCGGGGAGCTGTTTTTT	CASRTGGANTGELFF
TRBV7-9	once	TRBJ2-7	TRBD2	TGTGCCAGCAGCTTGGGGGACTATGCTTACGAGCAGTACTTC	CASSLGDYAYEQYF
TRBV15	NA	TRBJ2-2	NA	TGTGCCACCAGCAGAGTCGACCGTAACACCGGGGAGCTGTTTTTT	CATSRVDRNTGELFF
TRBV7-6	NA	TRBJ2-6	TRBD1	TGTGCCAGCAGCAAGGGACAGTCTGGGGCCAACGTCCTGACTTTC	CASSKGQSGANVLTF
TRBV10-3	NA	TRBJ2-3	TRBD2	TGTGCCATCACGCGTAGCGGGAGCGAAGATACGCAGTATTTT	CAITRSGSEDTQYF
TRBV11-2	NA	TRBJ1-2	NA	TGTGCCAGCAGCAAGACATTTTTTGGCTACACCTTC	CASSKTFFGYTF
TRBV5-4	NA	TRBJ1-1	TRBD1	TGTGCCAGCAGCTTAGGACAGGGTTGGACTGAAGCTTTCTTT	CASSLGQGWTEAFF
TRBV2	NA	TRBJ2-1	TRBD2	TGTGCCAGCAGTGAAATGAGGCGGGAGGACAATGAGCAGTTCTTC	CASSEMRREDNEQFF
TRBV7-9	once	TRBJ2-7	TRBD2	TGTGCCAGCAGCTTAGGGGCCTCTACTAGCGGGGCCTTCTACGAGCAGTACTTC	CASSLGASTSGAFYEQYF
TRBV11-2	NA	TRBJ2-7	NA	TGTGCCAGCAGCGCGAGGGTGGGGGGCTTATACGAGCAGTACTTC	CASSARVGGLYEQYF
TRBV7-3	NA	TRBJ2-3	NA	TGTGCCAGCAGCTTAGCTTGGACACCTAGCACAGATACGCAGTATTTT	CASSLAWTPSTDTQYF
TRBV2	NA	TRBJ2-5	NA	TGTGCCAGCAGTGAAGGGCAAAGAGAGACCCAGTACTTC	CASSEGQRETQYF
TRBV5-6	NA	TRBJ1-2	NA	TGTGCCAGCAGCTTGAGGGCGGGGGGCTACACCTTC	CASSLRAGGYTF
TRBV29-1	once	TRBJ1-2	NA	TGCAGCGTTGAAGACCAGACAGCCTATGGCTACACCTTC	CSVEDQTAYGYTF
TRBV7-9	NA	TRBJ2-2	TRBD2	TGTGCCAGCAGCCGGGGGCTAGCGGGAGGGCCGAACACCGGGGAGCTGTTTTTT	CASSRGLAGGPNTGELFF
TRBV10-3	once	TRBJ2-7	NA	TGTGCCATCAGTGCGACAGGCTCCTACGAGCAGTACTTC	CAISATGSYEQYF
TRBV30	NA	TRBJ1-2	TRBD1	TGTGCCTGGACCCAACAGGGGGCTGATGGCTACACCTTC	CAWTQQGADGYTF
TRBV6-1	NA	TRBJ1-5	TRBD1	TGTGCCAGCAACGGCAGGGGGCAGGGTCAGCCCCAGCATTTT	CASNGRGQGQPQHF
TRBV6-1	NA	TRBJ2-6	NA	TGTGCCAGCAGCTACTCTGGGGCCAACGTCCTGACTTTC	CASSYSGANVLTF
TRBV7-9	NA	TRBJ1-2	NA	TGTGCCAGCAGCAAGAGGGAGACTAACTATGGCTACACCTTC	CASSKRETNYGYTF
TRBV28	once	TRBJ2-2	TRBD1	TGTGCCAGCAGTCAAACCGGGACAGGGCGGCGGGAGCTGTTTTTT	CASSQTGTGRRELFF
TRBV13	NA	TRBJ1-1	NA	TGTGCCAGCAGCGCCAGGGTGCACACTGAAGCTTTCTTT	CASSARVHTEAFF
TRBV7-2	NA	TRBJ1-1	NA	TGTGCCAGCAGCTTAGAGGGGGGCACGACTGAAGCTTTCTTT	CASSLEGGTTEAFF
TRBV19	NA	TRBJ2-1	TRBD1	TGTGCCAGTAGTATCGATCCGGGACAGGGGCAGTTCTTC	CASSIDPGQGQFF